There are many counts of the clone carrying this TCR beta chain. The authors prepared the TCRbeta library with unique molecular identifiers. TCRdb independently ran MiXCR on the PCR reads; one entry per CDR3 protein. The profile shows 500,000 or so distinct CDR3 sequences, 30% to 35% of them singletons. This sample was included in a study of T-cell reconstitution after alpha-beta-depleted transplantation in children. The CDR3 has 13 residues. Germline lookup yields CDR1 SGHTA and CDR2 FQGNSA. With 5 bases removed from V and 6 bases from J, the gap between germline ends came to 14 bases. The sequencing here drew on PBMCs from the stem cell graft donor, taken from the stem cell graft. The source is a human donor who donated a stem cell graft to a child with aplastic anemia. The chain carries TRBV7-2 and TRBJ2-7; D is uncertain. CDR3 sequence reads: CASSMSQPGEQYF. The CDR3 region has the DNA TGTGCCAGCAGCATGAGTCAGCCGGGCGAGCAGTACTTC.